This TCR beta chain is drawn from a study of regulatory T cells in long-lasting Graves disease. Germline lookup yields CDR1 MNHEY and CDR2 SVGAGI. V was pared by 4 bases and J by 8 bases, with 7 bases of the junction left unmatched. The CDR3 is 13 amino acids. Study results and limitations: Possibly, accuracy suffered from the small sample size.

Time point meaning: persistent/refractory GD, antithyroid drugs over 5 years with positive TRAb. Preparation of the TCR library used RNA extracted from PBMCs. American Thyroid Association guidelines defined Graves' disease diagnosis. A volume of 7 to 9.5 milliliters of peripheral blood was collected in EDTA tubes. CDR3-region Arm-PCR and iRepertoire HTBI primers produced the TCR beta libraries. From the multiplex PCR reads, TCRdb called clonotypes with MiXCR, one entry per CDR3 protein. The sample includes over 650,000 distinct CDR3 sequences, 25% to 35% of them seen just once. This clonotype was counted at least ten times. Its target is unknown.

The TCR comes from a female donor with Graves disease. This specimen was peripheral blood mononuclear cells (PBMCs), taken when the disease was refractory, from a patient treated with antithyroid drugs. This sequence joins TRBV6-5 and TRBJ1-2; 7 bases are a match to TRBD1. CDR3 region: CASSWDSMGGYTF. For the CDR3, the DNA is TGTGCCAGCAGTTGGGACAGTATGGGAGGCTACACCTTC.